This T cell receptor beta chain originates from a study of blood T cell repertoires in COVID-19. Study information: T cells, B-cell-depleted T cells, or PBMCs provided the cDNA or gDNA that served as material.

Between the trimmed V and J ends, which lost 0 bases and 5 bases, there was a span of 25 bases. The CDR3 runs 20 residues. The germline V gene encodes CDR1 SGHTA and CDR2 FQGNSA. Original data processing: Nucleated cell number was recorded as an estimate derived from reference gene primer amplification. Assay used: immunoSEQ multiplex PCR; TCRdb lists only in-frame clones, some missing. Clone size and V and J calls were adopted from that table, with D and trimming inferred from the DNA. The repertoire includes 440,000 or so clones, approximately 89% of them detected once, and roughly 1.5% sits in the top ten.

Material: peripheral blood. The TCR sequence derives from a woman aged 40 to 50 with COVID-19, enrolled during active disease. The rearrangement uses TRBV7-2 and TRBJ1-4; TRBD1 might be the D (5 bases). The CDR3: CASSLASITGTRDENEKLFF. CDR3 DNA sequence: TGTGCCAGCAGCTTAGCTAGTATTACCGGGACGCGGGACGAGAATGAAAAACTGTTTTTT.